Following are 24 T cell receptor beta chains from one sample sequenced in a study of vaccination effects on CD4 cells after COVID-19. Using viral peptide pools, the ViraFEST assay grew out antigen-specific CD4+ T cells prior to sequencing. With more than 9 days of culture completed, CD4+ T cells were isolated. Among the vaccine recipients, none had a prior SARS-CoV-2 infection, and nucleocapsid antibodies were negative. Antigens for these TCRs are unknown. Assay used: immunoSEQ multiplex PCR; TCRdb lists only in-frame clones, some missing. The sample has around 41,000 clones; around three quarters are singletons. The sequencing here drew on CD4+ T cells from PBMCs cultured with SARS-CoV-2 spike peptides, taken before COVID-19 vaccination. Receptors originate from a human donor who received a COVID-19 vaccine.

The V and J genes are TRBV11-3 and TRBJ2-1, with 9 bases identical to TRBD2. The CDR3 runs 14 residues. Germline CDR1 reads SGHNT; CDR2 reads YENEEA. The V and J ends lost 3 bases and 7 bases, in that order; junction bases with no gene match: 4. The CDR3 coding sequence is TGTGCCAGCAGCTTCGGCGGGGGGGCAAATGAGCAGTTCTTC. This sequence encodes CASSFGGGANEQFF.

This clone came up once. This rearrangement joins TRBV5-1 to TRBJ2-5; a weak D match, TRBD2 (7 bases). V lost 4 bases to trimming and J lost 5 bases, with 21 bases between them. Germline lookup yields CDR1 SGHRS and CDR2 YFSETQ. The CDR3 spans 16 residues. CDR3 residues: CASSGRGTGAGETQYF. DNA for the CDR3: TGCGCCAGCAGCGGGAGGGGAACGGGGGCTGGGGAGACCCAGTACTTC.

This clone has just one count. The V call is TRBV7-2, the J call TRBJ2-7; D possibly corresponds to TRBD2 (6 bases). The CDR3 spans 15 residues. The V end was cut by 1 base, the J end by 4 bases, with 14 bases between. CDR1 SGHTA and CDR2 FQGNSA come from the germline V gene. This CDR3 reads CASSLGPPGTYEQYV. The CDR3 nucleotides read TGTGCCAGCAGCTTAGGTCCGCCAGGGACTTACGAGCAGTACGTC.

The V and J genes are TRBV4-3 and TRBJ1-5; no clear D gene. Germline V gives CDR1 LGHNA, CDR2 YSLEER. Between the trimmed V and J ends, which lost 0 bases and 9 bases, there was a span of 18 bases. The CDR3 runs to 16 residues. In DNA form, the CDR3 reads TGCGCCAGCAGCCAAGATCGTTCCTCATCATTATGGCCCCAGCATTTT. Protein sequence: CASSQDRSSSLWPQHF.

In its sample, this clone was seen once. The genes are TRBV3-1 (or the pseudogene TRBV3-2) and TRBJ1-2; D remains unclear. Germline V gene sequence: CDR1 LGHDT, CDR2 YNNKEL (reference sequence). Trimming took off 1 base at V and 2 bases at J, with 11 bases between the two ends. This CDR3 region has 15 residues. The CDR3: CASSQAAGGNYGYTF. The CDR3 bases are TGTGCCAGCAGCCAAGCGGCAGGAGGAAACTATGGCTACACCTTC.

The V call is TRBV3-1 (or the pseudogene TRBV3-2), the J call TRBJ1-6, with 9 nucleotides matching TRBD1. Germline V gene lookup returns CDR1 LGHDT and CDR2 YNNKEL (reference sequence). This CDR3 has 15 residues. The V gene end was trimmed by 1 base and the J gene end by 11 bases; junction bases not matched to a gene: 6. The CDR3 sequence is CASSQGGQGLPPLHF. The DNA of the CDR3 is TGTGCCAGCAGCCAAGGGGGACAGGGTCTTCCACCCCTCCACTTT.

This sequence joins TRBV19 and TRBJ1-5, with D uncertain. The germline V and J ends were trimmed by 1 base and 2 bases, with 6 bases remaining between them. CDR1 and CDR2 from the germline V gene are LNHDA and SQIVND (reference sequence). CDR3 length equals 14 residues. CDR3: CASSIGSGNQPQHF. CDR3 nucleotides: TGTGCCAGTAGTATAGGCAGTGGCAATCAGCCCCAGCATTTT.

The chain joins TRBV6-4 to TRBJ2-7, with TRBD1 matching 7 bases. Germline trimming cut 5 bases from V and 4 bases from J; bases unmatched to any gene: 14. The CDR3 extends over 16 amino acids. CDR1 is MRHNA, CDR2 SNTAGT, per germline. CDR3 region: CASSTRPGQVGYEQYV. In DNA, the CDR3 is TGTGCCAGCAGTACCCGTCCCGGACAGGTGGGTTACGAGCAGTACGTC.

The rearrangement links TRBV4-3 to TRBJ2-3; 15 bases line up with TRBD2. The CDR3 loop spans 16 amino acids. V shed 4 bases and J 6 bases; nucleotides not matched to a gene: 5. Germline CDR1 and CDR2: LGHNA and YSLEER. The CDR3 is CASSLGGLAGGDTQYF. In DNA form, the CDR3 reads TGCGCCAGCAGCCTTGGGGGACTAGCGGGGGGTGATACGCAGTATTTT.

In its sample, this clone ranks as medium-sized. The gene calls are TRBV6-2 or TRBV6-3 and TRBJ2-3; 10 bases line up with TRBD2. With V trimmed by 1 base and J by 10 bases, 11 bases remained unmatched. This CDR3 spans 16 amino acids. Germline V CDR1 and CDR2: MNHEY, SVGEGT. The CDR3: CASSYYASGGGGSQYF. CDR3 in DNA: TGTGCCAGCAGTTACTACGCTAGCGGGGGAGGCGGGTCGCAGTATTTT.

The V gene is TRBV6-5, the J gene TRBJ2-1; maybe TRBD2 (6 bases). The germline V gene has CDR1 MNHEY and CDR2 SVGAGI. The germline V and J ends were trimmed by 7 bases and 5 bases, with 18 bases remaining between them. The length of the CDR3 is 15 residues. The CDR3 protein is CASTSRRVFDNEQFF. The DNA of the CDR3 is TGTGCCAGCACGTCGAGGAGGGTTTTTGACAATGAGCAGTTCTTC.

The chain joins TRBV5-1 to TRBJ1-1; 8 bases align to TRBD1. Germline V gene sequence: CDR1 SGHRS, CDR2 YFSETQ. The CDR3 totals 19 residues. Germline trimming cut 0 bases from V and 1 base from J; bases unmatched to any gene: 14. This CDR3 reads CASSLARHGAGGPNTEAFF. In DNA form, the CDR3 reads TGCGCCAGCAGCTTGGCGAGGCATGGGGCAGGGGGCCCGAACACTGAAGCTTTCTTT.

This clone was recorded a few times. This chain links TRBV19 with TRBJ1-4; possible D gene TRBD1, 6 bases. Trimming shortened V by 5 bases and J by 3 bases, and 16 bases separated the two germline ends. Germline lookup yields CDR1 LNHDA and CDR2 SQIVND (reference sequence). The CDR3 extends over 16 amino acids. The CDR3 DNA follows: TGTGCCAGTAGTTTCACTACAGGGATGGCTAATGAAAAACTGTTTTTT. Translation: CASSFTTGMANEKLFF.

The chain is built from TRBV10-3 and TRBJ2-7; the D is unclear. V shed 3 bases and J shed 0 bases, with 6 bases lying between them. Germline CDR1 ENHRY, CDR2 SYGVKD. This CDR3 has 13 residues. The CDR3 protein is CAISDSLSYEQYV. The CDR3 DNA sequence: TGTGCCATCAGTGACAGTCTCTCCTACGAGCAGTACGTC.

The chain uses TRBV24-1 and TRBJ2-3; 9 nucleotides agree with TRBD1. The CDR3 loop spans 17 amino acids. V lost 3 bases to trimming and J lost 4 bases; unmatched junction nucleotides: 10. Germline V gene data show CDR1 as KGHDR and CDR2 as SFDVKD. CDR3 in amino acids: CATSDQTRDRVPDTQYF. DNA of the CDR3: TGTGCCACCAGTGATCAAACTCGGGACAGGGTGCCAGATACGCAGTATTTT.

V gene TRBV5-1 combines with J gene TRBJ2-5; D is undetermined. Germline loops: CDR1 SGHRS, CDR2 YFSETQ. The V end lost 1 base, the J end lost 2 bases, and 9 bases lay between the germline ends. There are 14 residues in the CDR3. CDR3 coding DNA: TGCGCCAGCAGCTTGTATACCGATCAAGAGACCCAGTACTTC. The encoded protein is CASSLYTDQETQYF.

A single count supports this clone. The rearrangement uses TRBV2 and TRBJ1-5; unclear D gene. Germline loops: CDR1 SNHLY, CDR2 FYNNEI. CDR3 length: 14 residues. Trimming shortened V by 6 bases and J by 4 bases, and 13 bases separated the two germline ends. Here the CDR3 reads CASRVAGVNQPQHF. CDR3 bases: TGTGCCAGCAGGGTTGCCGGGGTAAATCAGCCCCAGCATTTT.

V and J are TRBV11-2 and TRBJ1-2; D is uncertain. Germline V gives CDR1 SGHAT, CDR2 FQNNGV. The V and J ends lost 2 bases and 4 bases respectively, with 8 bases between them. This CDR3 comprises 13 residues. CDR3 DNA: TGTGCCAGCAGCTTACAGGACTCCTATGGCTACACCTTC. Translating gives CASSLQDSYGYTF. The whole variable domain, filled in from reference TRBV11-2 and TRBJ1-2, reads EAGVAQSPRYKIIEKRQSVAFWCNPISGHATLYWYQQILGQGPKLLIQFQNNGVVDDSQLPKDRFSAERLKGVDSTLKIQPAKLEDSAVYLCASSLQDSYGYTFGSGTRLTVV.

This clone was observed a few times. V is TRBV2 and J is TRBJ1-1; possible D gene TRBD1, 5 bases. The CDR3 is 13 residues long. Germline V gene sequence: CDR1 SNHLY, CDR2 FYNNEI. Trimming stripped 8 bases from V and 0 bases from J, with 10 bases between. This chain's CDR3 is CASERGVNTEAFF. CDR3 bases: TGTGCCAGCGAAAGGGGTGTGAACACTGAAGCTTTCTTT.

As concerns this clone: The same CDR3 also results from other DNA sequences found in this sample. The chain combines TRBV2 with TRBJ1-4; 12 bases are shared with TRBD1. J lost 8 bases, V lost 9 bases, and 7 bases had no gene match. Per the germline V gene, CDR1 is SNHLY and CDR2 is FYNNEI. This CDR3 region has 14 residues. In DNA form, the CDR3 reads TGTGCCAGTCGGGCGGGGACAGGGGGCGAAAAACTGTTTTTT. Its translation is CASRAGTGGEKLFF.

The V gene is TRBV6-6, the J gene TRBJ1-5; 11 bases fit TRBD1. This CDR3 spans 16 amino acids. V gave up 6 bases and J gave up 3 bases; unmatched junction bases: 7. The V gene's germline CDR1 is MNHNY and CDR2 SVGAGI (reference sequence). CDR3 region: CASSNGQGALNQPQHF. In DNA, the CDR3 is TGTGCCAGCAGCAACGGACAGGGGGCCCTCAATCAGCCCCAGCATTTT.

This chain uses TRBV10-3 with TRBJ1-1, with D possibly TRBD1 on 5 matching bases. Germline assignment: CDR1 ENHRY and CDR2 SYGVKD. CDR3 length equals 12 residues. The V and J ends lost 8 bases and 5 bases respectively, with 12 bases between them. The CDR3: CAIGTRGTEAFF. In nucleotides, the CDR3 is TGTGCCATCGGGACTCGGGGAACTGAAGCTTTCTTT.

As concerns this clone: At one end, the junction sequence differs from germline, possibly due to a read error. The chain has TRBV5-4 and TRBJ1-2, with TRBD1 identical over 9 bases. CDR3 size: 14 residues. Looked up from germline, CDR1 is SGHNT and CDR2 is YYREEE (reference sequence). CDR3: CASSSSGQGPDRYF. In nucleotides, the CDR3 is TGTGCCAGCAGTTCATCGGGACAGGGTCCGGATAGGTACTTC.

The genes are TRBV24-1 and TRBJ1-5, with 8 bases fitting TRBD1. This CDR3 is 13 amino acids long. Germline V CDR1 and CDR2: KGHDR, SFDVKD. V shed 10 bases and J 3 bases; nucleotides not matched to a gene: 4. For the CDR3, the DNA is TGTGCCACTGCGACAGGGGCCAATCAGCCCCAGCATTTT. Amino acid sequence: CATATGANQPQHF.